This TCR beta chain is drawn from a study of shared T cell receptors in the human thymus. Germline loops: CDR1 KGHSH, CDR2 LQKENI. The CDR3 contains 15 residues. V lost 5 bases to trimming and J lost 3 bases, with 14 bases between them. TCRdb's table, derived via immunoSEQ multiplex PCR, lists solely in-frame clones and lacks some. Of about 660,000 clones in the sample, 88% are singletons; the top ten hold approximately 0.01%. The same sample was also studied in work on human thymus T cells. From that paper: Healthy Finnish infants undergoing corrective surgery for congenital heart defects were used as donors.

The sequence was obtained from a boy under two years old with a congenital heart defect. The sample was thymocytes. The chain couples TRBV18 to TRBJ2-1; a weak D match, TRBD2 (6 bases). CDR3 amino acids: CASSFGGTLYNEQFF. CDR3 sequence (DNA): TGTGCCAGCTCATTTGGGGGGACTCTCTACAATGAGCAGTTCTTC. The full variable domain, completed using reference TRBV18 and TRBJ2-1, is NAGVMQNPRHLVRRRGQEARLRCSPMKGHSHVYWYRQLPEEGLKFMVYLQKENIIDESGMPKERFSAEFPKEGPSILRIQQVVRGDSAAYFCASSFGGTLYNEQFFGPGTRLTVL.